This section outlines one T cell receptor (beta chain) sequence together with its context. This specimen belongs to a study of blood T cell repertoires in COVID-19. In the study overall: Sample material is recorded as cDNA or gDNA derived from T cells, B-cell-depleted T cells, or PBMCs.

The table came from immunoSEQ multiplex PCR; TCRdb's copy has only in-frame clones and leaves some out. The sample yields 100,000 or so clones, 81% seen once. Germline assignment: CDR1 MNHEY and CDR2 SVGAGI. Between the trimmed V and J ends, which lost 1 base and 4 bases, there was a span of 13 bases. This CDR3 has 15 amino acids. J is TRBJ2-5 and V is TRBV6-5; D may be TRBD2 (7 bases). Sequenced input: peripheral blood. This receptor was identified in an elderly man with acute or convalescent COVID-19. The CDR3 spells CASSYFGGRGETQYF. Here the CDR3 DNA reads TGTGCCAGCAGTTACTTCGGGGGGCGCGGAGAGACCCAGTACTTC.